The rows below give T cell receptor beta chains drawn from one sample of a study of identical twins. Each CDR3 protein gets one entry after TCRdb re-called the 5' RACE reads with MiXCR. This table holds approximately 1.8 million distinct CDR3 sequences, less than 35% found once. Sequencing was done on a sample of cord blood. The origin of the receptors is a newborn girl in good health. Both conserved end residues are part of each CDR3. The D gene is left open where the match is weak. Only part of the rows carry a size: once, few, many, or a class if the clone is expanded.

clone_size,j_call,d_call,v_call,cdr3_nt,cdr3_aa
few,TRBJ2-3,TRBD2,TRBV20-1,TGCACCCCTAGCGGGGGGCACACAGATACGCAGTATTTT,CTPSGGHTDTQYF
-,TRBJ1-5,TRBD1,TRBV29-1,TGCAGCGTCTCGACAGGGGGCAATCAGCCCCAGCATTTT,CSVSTGGNQPQHF
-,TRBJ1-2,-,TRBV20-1,TGCAGTGCGTACCCCGGGGGTGGCTACACCTTC,CSAYPGGGYTF
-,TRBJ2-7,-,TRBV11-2,TGTGCCAGCAGCTTGGTGGGGGTTAGTACCTACGAGCAGTACTTC,CASSLVGVSTYEQYF
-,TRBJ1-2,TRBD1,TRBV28,TGTGCCAGCGACGACAGGGCTGCTGGCTACACCTTC,CASDDRAAGYTF
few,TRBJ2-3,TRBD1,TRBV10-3,TGTGCCATCAGTGACCCGAGACAGGGGGGAGAAGATACGCAGTATTTT,CAISDPRQGGEDTQYF
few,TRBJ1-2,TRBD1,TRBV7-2,TGTGCCAGCAGCACTATAGGGACAGTAAACTATGGCTACACCTTC,CASSTIGTVNYGYTF
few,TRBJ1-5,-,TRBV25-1,TGTGCCAGCAGGTCCCGGGCCAATAATCAGCCCCAGCATTTT,CASRSRANNQPQHF
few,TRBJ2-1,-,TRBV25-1,TGTGCCAGCGGGTACAGGAGCTCCTACAATGAGCAGTTCTTC,CASGYRSSYNEQFF
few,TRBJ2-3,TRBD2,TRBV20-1,TGCAGTGCTCTGACGACTAGCGGGGGGGCACGTTCTAGCACAGATACGCAGTATTTT,CSALTTSGGARSSTDTQYF
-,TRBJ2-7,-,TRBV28,TGTGCCAGCAGTTTATTCTCACTAGCAAGTTTGGACTACGAGCAGTACTTC,CASSLFSLASLDYEQYF
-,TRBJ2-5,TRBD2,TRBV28,TGTGCCAGCAGTTCCCGGGACCCGGGACTAGCAGACAATGAGCAGTACTTC,CASSSRDPGLADNEQYF
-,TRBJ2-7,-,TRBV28,TGTGCCAGCAGTAGACGAGGGGAGCAGTACTTC,CASSRRGEQYF
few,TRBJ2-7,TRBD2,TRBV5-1,TGCGCCAGCAGCACGGGACTAGCGGGGTTCAAGAACGAGCAGTACTTC,CASSTGLAGFKNEQYF
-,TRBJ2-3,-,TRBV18,TGTGCCAGCTCACCTTCGATCGGTCCCACAGATACGCAGTATTTT,CASSPSIGPTDTQYF
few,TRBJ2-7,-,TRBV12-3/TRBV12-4,TGTGCCAGCAGTCCCGAGCGAGGGGTCCGTTCCGAGCAGTACTTC,CASSPERGVRSEQYF
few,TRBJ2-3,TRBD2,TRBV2,TGTGCCATCCTCCCGGAAGCGGGGGCGAGCACAGATACGCAGTATTTT,CAILPEAGASTDTQYF
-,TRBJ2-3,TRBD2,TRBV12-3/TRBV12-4,TGTGCCAGCACCCTTAGCGGGGGGGCCCGGGATACGCAGTATTTT,CASTLSGGARDTQYF
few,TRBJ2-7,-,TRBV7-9,TGTGCCAGCAGCTTACAGGCAGAGATCTCCTACGAGCAGTACTTC,CASSLQAEISYEQYF
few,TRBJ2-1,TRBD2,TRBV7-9,TGTGCCAGCCATAGCGGGGGGGCCACAGTCAATGAGCAGTTCTTC,CASHSGGATVNEQFF
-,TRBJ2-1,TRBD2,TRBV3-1,TGTGCCAGCAGCCAAGATCGGACTAGTTGGCAGTTCTTC,CASSQDRTSWQFF
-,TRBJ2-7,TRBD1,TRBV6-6,TGTGCCAGCAGTCCCCAGGGACAGGGGGGCAACGAGCAGTACTTC,CASSPQGQGGNEQYF
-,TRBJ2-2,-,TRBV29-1,TGCAGCGGCCGGGGGGCCGCCGGGGAGCTGTTTTTT,CSGRGAAGELFF
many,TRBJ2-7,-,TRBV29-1,TGCAGCGTTGCACAGGGTCAACACGAGCAGTACTTC,CSVAQGQHEQYF
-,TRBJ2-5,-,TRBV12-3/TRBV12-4,TGTGCCAGCAGTTTAGGGGCAGCAGAAGAGACCCAGTACTTC,CASSLGAAEETQYF
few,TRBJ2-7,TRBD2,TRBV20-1,TGCAGTGCAATACTAGCGAGGTACGAGCAGTACTTC,CSAILARYEQYF
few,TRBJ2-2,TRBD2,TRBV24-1,TGTGCCACCAGAACTAAAGCGGGAGGGGCGGGGGAGCTGTTTTTT,CATRTKAGGAGELFF
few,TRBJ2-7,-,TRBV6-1,TGTGCCAGCACTCTTGGACGCCTGAGCTCCTACGAGCAGTACTTC,CASTLGRLSSYEQYF
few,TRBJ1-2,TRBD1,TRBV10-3,TGTGCCATCAGGGACAGGGGGCTCGATGGCTACACCTTC,CAIRDRGLDGYTF
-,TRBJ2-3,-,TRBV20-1,TGCAGTGCCGCAAGACAGGTCGGGGGTACGCAGTATTTT,CSAARQVGGTQYF
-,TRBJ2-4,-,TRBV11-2,TGTGCCAGCAGCTTAAATCCCTTAGCCAAAAACATTCAGTACTTC,CASSLNPLAKNIQYF
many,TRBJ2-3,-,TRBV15,TGTGCCACCAGCAGAGTGAGCGGCACAGATACGCAGTATTTT,CATSRVSGTDTQYF
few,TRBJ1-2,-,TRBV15,TGTGCCACCAGCTATGGCAGGGACTATGGCTACACCTTC,CATSYGRDYGYTF
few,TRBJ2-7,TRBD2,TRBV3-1,TGTGCCAGCAGCCAACGGGAGCGGGGGAACCGTGGCGAGCAGTACTTC,CASSQRERGNRGEQYF
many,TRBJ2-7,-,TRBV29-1,TGCAGCGTTGAAGTGGCGGGGTCCTACGAGCAGTACTTC,CSVEVAGSYEQYF
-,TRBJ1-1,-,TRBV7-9,TGTGCCAGCAGCGACAGGTCGAACACTGAAGCTTTCTTT,CASSDRSNTEAFF
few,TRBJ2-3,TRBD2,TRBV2,TGTGCCAGTAGCGGGTTTAGCACAGATACGCAGTATTTT,CASSGFSTDTQYF
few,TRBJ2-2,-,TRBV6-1,TGTGCCAGCAGTGAGCGACTCATCAAAGGCGGGGAGCTGTTTTTT,CASSERLIKGGELFF
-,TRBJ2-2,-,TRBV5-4,TGTGCCAGCAGCTTCGACACGAGACAGCTGTTTTTT,CASSFDTRQLFF
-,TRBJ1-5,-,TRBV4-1,TGCGCCAGCAGCCAACAGAAGGGGAGCAATCAGCCCCAGCATTTT,CASSQQKGSNQPQHF
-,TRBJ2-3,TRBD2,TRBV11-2,TGTGCCAGCAGCTGGAAGCGGGAGGGCCAAGATACGCAGTATTTT,CASSWKREGQDTQYF
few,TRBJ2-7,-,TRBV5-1,TGCGCCAGCAGTCGGTCTAGCGCCCACTACGAGCAGTACTTC,CASSRSSAHYEQYF
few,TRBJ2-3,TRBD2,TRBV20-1,TGCAGTGCTAGGAGGCAGCGGGGGGGCGGAACAGATACGCAGTATTTT,CSARRQRGGGTDTQYF
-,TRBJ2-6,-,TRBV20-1,TGCAGTGCTAGAGATTACGTCTCTGGGGCCAACGTCCTGACTTTC,CSARDYVSGANVLTF
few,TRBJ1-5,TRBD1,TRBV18,TGTGCCAGCTCATCGGCCCAGGGGGTGGTTCAGCCCCAGCATTTT,CASSSAQGVVQPQHF
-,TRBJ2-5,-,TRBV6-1,TGTGCCAGTCTGACTAGGTATGAGCAGTACTTC,CASLTRYEQYF
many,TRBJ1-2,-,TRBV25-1,TGTGCCAGCAGTGAAGGGCAGTTCTATGGCTACACCTTC,CASSEGQFYGYTF
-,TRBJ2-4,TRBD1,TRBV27,TGTGCCACCGCCGAGGACAGGGGTAACATTCAGTACTTC,CATAEDRGNIQYF
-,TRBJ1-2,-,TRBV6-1,TGTGCCAGCAGTGAAGAGGGCGTGGGGGGGGGCTATGGCTACACCTTC,CASSEEGVGGGYGYTF
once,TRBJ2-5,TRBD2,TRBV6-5,TGTGCCAGCAGTTACGCGGGGGGCGCAGAGACCCAGTACTTC,CASSYAGGAETQYF
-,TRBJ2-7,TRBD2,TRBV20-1,TGCAGTGCTAGTTGGCGGGGGGACTCCTACGAGCAGTACTTC,CSASWRGDSYEQYF
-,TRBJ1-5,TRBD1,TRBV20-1,TGCAGTGCTCGCGGGACAGCTTATAGCAATCAGCCCCAGCATTTT,CSARGTAYSNQPQHF